The source of this TCR beta chain is a study of blood T cell repertoires in COVID-19. The overall study: Material from acute and convalescent COVID-19 was sourced from the United States, Italy and Spain. T cells, B-cell-depleted T cells, or PBMCs provided the cDNA or gDNA that served as material.

The V gene lost 4 bases and the J gene lost 2 bases, with 12 bases spanning the gap. Per the germline V gene, CDR1 is SGHRS and CDR2 is YFSETQ. The CDR3 spans 14 residues. How the authors handled the data: How many nucleated cells were present was estimated from reference gene primer amplification. Sequenced by immunoSEQ multiplex PCR; TCRdb stores in-frame clones only, minus some. V, J and clone size were drawn from that table, and D and trimming were deduced from the DNA. The sample includes about 130,000 clones, approximately 80% of them seen just once. The chain has TRBV5-1 and TRBJ1-1; weak D call: TRBD1 (6 bases). The sequencing input was peripheral blood. The receptor's source is a man in his forties with active or convalescent COVID-19. The CDR3 DNA reads TGCGCCAGCAGCATCCCCAGGGGAAACACTGAAGCTTTCTTT. It translates to CASSIPRGNTEAFF.